The clone carrying this TCR beta chain has only a few counts. The sample comes from a study of blood T cells in healthy people across ages. A second PCR of about 7 to 12 cycles used a sample-barcoded 5' primer and a J-beta primer mix. Through a template-switch adaptor with 12 random nucleotides, each cDNA molecule received a tag. Every sample gave at least 2.5 million paired-end reads containing CDR3. TCRdb re-called the 5' RACE reads through MiXCR, storing one row per CDR3 protein. The data show 1.5 million to 2 million distinct CDR3 sequences, with around 48% seen just once and over 2% held by the top ten. This clonotype originated in a middle-aged woman in good health. Sequencing was done on a sample of blood.

The CDR3 DNA is TGCAGTGCTAGAAGCAGGGGGTCTGGGGCCAACGTCCTGACTTTC. Protein product: CSARSRGSGANVLTF. The gene calls are TRBV20-1 and TRBJ2-6; 7 nucleotides align to TRBD1. CDR1 and CDR2 (germline): DFQATT, SNEGSKA (reference sequence). Unmatched junction bases numbered 2, after V lost 2 bases and J lost 1 base. This CDR3 spans 15 amino acids.